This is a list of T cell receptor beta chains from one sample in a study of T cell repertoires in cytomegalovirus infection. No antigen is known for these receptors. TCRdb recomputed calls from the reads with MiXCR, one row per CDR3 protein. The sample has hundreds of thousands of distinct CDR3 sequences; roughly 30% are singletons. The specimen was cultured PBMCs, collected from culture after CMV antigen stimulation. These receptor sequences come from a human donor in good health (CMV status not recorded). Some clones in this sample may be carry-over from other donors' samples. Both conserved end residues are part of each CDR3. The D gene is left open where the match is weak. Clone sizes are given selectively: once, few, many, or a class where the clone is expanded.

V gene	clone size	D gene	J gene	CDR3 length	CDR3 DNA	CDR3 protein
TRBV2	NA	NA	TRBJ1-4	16	TGTGCCAGCACCTTCAGACAGGTTGCAACTAATGAAAAACTGTTTTTT	CASTFRQVATNEKLFF
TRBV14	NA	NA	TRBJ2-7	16	TGTGCCAGCAGCGCCACCGGGACTTCCCAGAGAGGCGAGCAGTACTTC	CASSATGTSQRGEQYF
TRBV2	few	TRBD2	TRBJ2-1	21	TGTGCCAGCAGTGTAAGCTCCCGTGAGGGACTAGCTCAGACCTCCTACAATGAGCAGTTCTTC	CASSVSSREGLAQTSYNEQFF
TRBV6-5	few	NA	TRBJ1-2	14	TGTGCCAGCAGTTACTCCGTACAGGGTTTAGGCTACACCTTC	CASSYSVQGLGYTF
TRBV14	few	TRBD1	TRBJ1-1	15	TGTGCCAGCAGCCAGAGGACAGGGGGCCGGACTGAAGCTTTCTTT	CASSQRTGGRTEAFF
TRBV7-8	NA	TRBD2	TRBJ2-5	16	TGTGCCAGCAGCTTAGGTCGGCGGGAGGGCCGTGAGACCCAGTACTTC	CASSLGRREGRETQYF
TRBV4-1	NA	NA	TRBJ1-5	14	TGCGCCAGCAGCTCAGAGGTTGGCAATCAGCCCCAGCATTTT	CASSSEVGNQPQHF
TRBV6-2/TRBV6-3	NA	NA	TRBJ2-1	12	TGTGCCAGCAACGAGCAGGCAGATGAGCAGTTCTTC	CASNEQADEQFF
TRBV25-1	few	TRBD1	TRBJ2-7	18	TGTGCCAGCAGTGATCCACCCCTCAGGGACAGGGAGGGGCACGAGCAGTACTTC	CASSDPPLRDREGHEQYF
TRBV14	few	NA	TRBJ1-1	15	TGTGCCAGCAGCCAAGACTCACACAAGGCCGTTGAAGCTTTCTTT	CASSQDSHKAVEAFF
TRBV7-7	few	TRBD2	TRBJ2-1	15	TGTGCCAGCAGCTTAAATCCAGCGGGAGGAAATGAGCAGTTCTTC	CASSLNPAGGNEQFF
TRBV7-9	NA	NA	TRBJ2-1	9	TGTGCCGGGGGCAATGAGCAGTTCTTC	CAGGNEQFF
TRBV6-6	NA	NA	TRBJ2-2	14	TGTGCCAGCAGTTACTCTCGTCTGTACGGGGAGCTGTTTTTT	CASSYSRLYGELFF
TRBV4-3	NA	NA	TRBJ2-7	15	TGCGCCAGCAGCCTCTACCCGGGATCAGACTACGAGCAGTACTTC	CASSLYPGSDYEQYF
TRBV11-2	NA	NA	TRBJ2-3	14	TGTGCCAGCAGCCCCCAGGGACTCCTAGATACGCAGTATTTT	CASSPQGLLDTQYF
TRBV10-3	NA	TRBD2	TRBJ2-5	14	TGTGCCATCAGCCCTGGGGGGGGACAAGAGACCCAGTACTTC	CAISPGGGQETQYF
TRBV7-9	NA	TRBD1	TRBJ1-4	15	TGTGCCAGCTCCCGAGACAGGGGCTCTAATGAAAAACTGTTTTTT	CASSRDRGSNEKLFF
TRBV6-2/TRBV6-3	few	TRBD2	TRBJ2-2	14	TGTGCCAGCCATGATAGCGGGGGGACCGGGGAGCTGTTTTTT	CASHDSGGTGELFF
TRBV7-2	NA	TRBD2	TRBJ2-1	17	TGTGCCAGCAGCCCCTTCGCTAGCGGGGGGGTTGGCGATGAGCAGTTCTTC	CASSPFASGGVGDEQFF
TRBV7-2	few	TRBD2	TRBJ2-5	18	TGTGCCAGCAGCTTAGCGGGGGGGGGTTTCTTAGGGGTCGAGACCCAGTACTTC	CASSLAGGGFLGVETQYF